The 4 T cell receptor beta chains below all came from one sample that was sequenced in a study of brain T cells in children with intractable seizures. Using immunoSEQ multiplex PCR, the repertoire was profiled, and TCRdb retains in-frame clones only, with some absent. This table holds around 80,000 clones, roughly 89% found once. The source material was peripheral blood, sampled at surgery. These receptors were obtained from a girl aged 2 to 10 with Rasmussen encephalitis and intractable seizures.

V and J are TRBV7-6 and TRBJ2-2; TRBD1 or TRBD2 may be the D gene (5 bases each). The ends were cut back, 5 bases at V and 0 bases at J, with 7 bases in the middle. Looked up from germline, CDR1 is SGHVS and CDR2 is FNYEAQ. The CDR3 has 14 amino acids. The CDR3 is CASSKGPNTGELFF. The CDR3 DNA reads TGTGCCAGCAGCAAGGGACCGAACACCGGGGAGCTGTTTTTT. The entire variable domain, with the rest obtained from reference TRBV7-6 and TRBJ2-2, is as follows: GAGVSQSPRYKVTKRGQDVALRCDPISGHVSLYWYRQALGQGPEFLTYFNYEAQQDKSGLPNDRFSAERPEGSISTLTIQRTEQRDSAMYRCASSKGPNTGELFFGEGSRLTVL.

This sequence joins TRBV7-6 and TRBJ1-1, with 7 bases identical to TRBD1. The germline gives CDR1 SGHVS, CDR2 FNYEAQ. This CDR3 contains 14 residues. J lost 1 base, V lost 5 bases, and 4 bases had no gene match. CDR3 amino acids: CASSAWDRNTEAFF. DNA for the CDR3: TGTGCCAGCAGCGCATGGGACAGGAACACTGAAGCTTTCTTT.

The gene calls are TRBV4-1 and TRBJ2-1, with 10 bases that match TRBD2. V lost 3 bases to trimming and J lost 10 bases; unmatched junction nucleotides: 15. The CDR3 contains 17 residues. CDR1 is MGHRA, CDR2 YSYEKL, per germline. The CDR3 loop reads CASSHVVKREGLREQFF. In DNA, the CDR3 is TGCGCCAGCAGCCATGTAGTAAAGCGGGAGGGCCTCCGGGAGCAGTTCTTC.

A word on this clone: Germline and junction disagree at one end, which may indicate a read error. The chain has TRBV12-3 or TRBV12-4 and TRBJ1-1, with 7 positions matching TRBD1. The CDR3 is 11 amino acids. This CDR3 reads CASSPGTAGTF. The CDR3 coding sequence is TGTGCCAGCAGTCCGGGGACAGCGGGGACTTTT.